Shown below are 29 T cell receptor beta chains from a single sample sequenced in a study of blood T cell repertoires in COVID-19. Profiling relied on immunoSEQ multiplex PCR, and the TCRdb table lists in-frame clones only, not all of them. Of roughly 100,000 clones detected, about 91% appear once; the ten largest clones hold roughly a sixth. Sequenced material: peripheral blood. The source is a man aged 45 to 65 with acute or convalescent COVID-19.

This rearrangement joins TRBV19 to TRBJ1-1, with 7 bases that match TRBD1. The CDR3 runs to 15 residues. From germline, CDR1 is LNHDA and CDR2 SQIVND (reference sequence). Unmatched junction bases numbered 7, after V lost 5 bases and J lost 1 base. The CDR3 spells CASSVRRGQNTEAFF. The CDR3 nucleotides are TGTGCCAGTAGTGTCAGAAGGGGGCAGAACACTGAAGCTTTCTTT.

This clone was seen a few times. The gene calls are TRBV5-5 and TRBJ2-7, with 9 bases matching TRBD1. The CDR3 runs to 14 residues. V shed 6 bases, J shed 5 bases, and the junction held 9 bases outside the gene matches. Germline V gene sequence: CDR1 SGHKS, CDR2 YYEKEE (reference sequence). CDR3 nucleotide sequence: TGTGCCAGCACGGGACAGGGTGTCTACCACGAGCAGTACTTC. Protein sequence: CASTGQGVYHEQYF.

The chain has TRBV5-1 and TRBJ1-2, with TRBD1 matching over 9 bases. The trim removed 0 bases at V and 4 bases at J, leaving 7 bases unmatched. Germline loops: CDR1 SGHRS, CDR2 YFSETQ. This CDR3 has 16 amino acids. The CDR3 bases are TGCGCCAGCAGCTTGGCCGGACAGGGGCCCCTCTATGGCTACACCTTC. Its translation is CASSLAGQGPLYGYTF.

The chain recombines TRBV18 with TRBJ2-1, with 11 bases matching TRBD2. Germline V lookup: CDR1 KGHSH, CDR2 LQKENI. The CDR3 is made up of 17 amino acids. V lost 2 bases and J lost 6; bases outside the gene matches: 9. The CDR3 sequence: CASSPKLAGDPSNEQFF. In nucleotides, the CDR3 is TGTGCCAGCTCACCAAAACTAGCGGGGGACCCATCCAATGAGCAGTTCTTC.

This rearrangement joins TRBV29-1 to TRBJ2-7; TRBD2 aligns across 7 bases. V was clipped by 6 bases and J by 3 bases; unmatched bases: 8. Germline V CDR1 and CDR2: SQVTM, ANQGSEA. The CDR3 consists of 13 residues. CDR3 coding DNA: TGCAGCGTCGCCGCCGGGGGGATCTACGAGCAGTACTTC. Protein sequence: CSVAAGGIYEQYF.

The CDR3 region has the DNA TGCGCCAGCAGCCAAGCGGGGGGGGATAAAGAGACCCAGTACTTC. Its translation is CASSQAGGDKETQYF. The chain joins TRBV5-1 to TRBJ2-5; TRBD2 agrees at 10 bases. V was pared by 4 bases and J by 3 bases, with 6 bases of the junction left unmatched. The CDR3 consists of 15 residues. Germline CDR1 reads SGHRS; CDR2 reads YFSETQ.

The gene calls are TRBV6-2 or TRBV6-3 and TRBJ1-2; possible D gene TRBD1, 5 bases. The CDR3 has 17 residues. Germline-derived CDR1 and CDR2 are MNHEY and SVGEGT. V lost 0 bases and J 5 bases, leaving 19 bases between the germline ends. The DNA of the CDR3 is TGTGCCAGCAGTTACTCGAAGGCTGGGGCAGGCTTATATGGCTACACCTTC. This encodes CASSYSKAGAGLYGYTF.

V usage is TRBV30 and J usage is TRBJ1-1; the match to TRBD1 covers 7 bases. J lost 8 bases, V lost 1 base, and 10 bases had no gene match. This CDR3 has 14 residues. CDR1 GTSNPN and CDR2 SVGIG come from the germline V gene (reference sequence). As DNA, the CDR3 is TGTGCCTGGAGTGCCGGGACAGCCCTGGTGGAAGCTTTCTTT. It yields the protein CAWSAGTALVEAFF.

V usage is TRBV6-1 and J usage is TRBJ1-1; D gene ambiguous. This CDR3 is built from 13 residues. The V end was cut by 2 bases, the J end by 6 bases, with 10 bases between. CDR1 is MNHNS and CDR2 is SASEGT in the germline V gene. CDR3 coding DNA: TGTGCCAGCAGTGAAACTAGAGGTTCTGAAGCTTTCTTT. This sequence encodes CASSETRGSEAFF.

V gene TRBV13 combines with J gene TRBJ1-6; D is unclear. The CDR3 is 16 amino acids. The germline V gene encodes CDR1 PRHDT and CDR2 FYEKMQ (reference sequence). V was pared by 2 bases and J by 5 bases, with 13 bases between. The CDR3 nucleotides read TGTGCCAGCAGCTTAAGGGAGGGCCAGAATAATTCACCCCTCCACTTT. This sequence encodes CASSLREGQNNSPLHF.

This clone occurred once. The chain has TRBV28 and TRBJ1-2; D is possibly TRBD1 (6 bases). The V gene's germline CDR1 is MDHEN and CDR2 SYDVKM. Trimming took off 5 bases at V and 0 bases at J, with 19 bases between the two ends. The CDR3 is 17 residues long. CDR3 nucleotide sequence: TGTGCCAGCAGTCAAGTAACCCCACAGGGAGCTAACTATGGCTACACCTTC. Encoded protein: CASSQVTPQGANYGYTF.

The V gene is TRBV5-1, the J gene TRBJ2-7; 7 nucleotides match TRBD1. This CDR3 is built from 14 residues. Germline assignment: CDR1 SGHRS and CDR2 YFSETQ. J was trimmed by 1 base and V by 4 bases; bases with no gene match: 5. The CDR3: CASSGGDSSYEQYF. The CDR3 DNA reads as TGCGCCAGCAGCGGTGGGGACAGTTCCTACGAGCAGTACTTC. The full variable domain, completed using reference TRBV5-1 and TRBJ2-7, is KAGVTQTPRYLIKTRGQQVTLSCSPISGHRSVSWYQQTPGQGLQFLFEYFSETQRNKGNFPGRFSGRQFSNSRSEMNVSTLELGDSALYLCASSGGDSSYEQYFGPGTRLTVT.

This clone was observed a single time. The chain has TRBV19 and TRBJ1-2; possibly TRBD1 for D (5 bases). CDR1 is LNHDA, CDR2 SQIVND, per germline (reference sequence). The length of the CDR3 is 13 residues. V lost 5 bases, J lost 1 base, and 8 bases lay in between. The CDR3 DNA sequence: TGTGCCAGTAGTGCGACAGTTAACTATGGCTACACCTTC. As protein: CASSATVNYGYTF.

This clone occurred once. The V and J genes are TRBV10-3 and TRBJ1-6, with 10 nucleotides matching TRBD1. This CDR3 spans 15 amino acids. Looked up from germline, CDR1 is ENHRY and CDR2 is SYGVKD. V was pared by 0 bases and J by 9 bases, with 2 bases of the junction left unmatched. This CDR3 is CAISESTGGGSPLHF. CDR3 in DNA: TGTGCCATCAGTGAGTCGACAGGGGGCGGTTCACCCCTCCACTTT.

The V gene is TRBV4-1, the J gene TRBJ2-1; no clear D. CDR1 is MGHRA and CDR2 is YSYEKL in the germline V gene. The CDR3 is 11 residues long. V shed 4 bases and J shed 6 bases, with 4 bases lying between them. As DNA, the CDR3 is TGCGCCAGCAGCCTCGGCAATGAGCAGTTCTTC. Its translation is CASSLGNEQFF.

This rearrangement joins TRBV3-1 (or the pseudogene TRBV3-2) to TRBJ1-2; 12 nucleotides match TRBD1. Germline CDR1 and CDR2: LGHDT and YNNKEL (reference sequence). Unmatched junction bases numbered 13, after V lost 3 bases and J lost 8 bases. This CDR3 is 17 amino acids long. The CDR3 nucleotides read TGTGCCAGCAGCCACCGGGACAGGGGGCGTTTAATGGGAGGCTACACCTTC. Residues: CASSHRDRGRLMGGYTF.

The rearrangement uses TRBV6-5 and TRBJ1-2; D is unclear. The germline V gene has CDR1 MNHEY and CDR2 SVGAGI. The CDR3 sequence is 15 residues long. V was shortened by 6 bases and J by 3 bases, with 17 bases between the two germline ends. As DNA, the CDR3 is TGTGCCAGCAGGCCGGGAATGGATTCCTACTATGGCTACACCTTC. The encoded protein is CASRPGMDSYYGYTF.

The rearrangement links TRBV21-1 to TRBJ1-2; TRBD1 is the table's D call and was not checked against the DNA. TRBV21-1 is described as a pseudogene. The CDR3 runs to 15 residues. The CDR3 loop is CASSKHTGENYGYTF. The DNA of the CDR3 is TGTGCCAGCAGCAAACATACAGGGGAAAACTATGGCTACACCTTC.

The rearrangement uses TRBV6-5 and TRBJ1-5; tentative D call: TRBD1 (6 bases). Germline CDR1 reads MNHEY; CDR2 reads SVGAGI. The CDR3 has 12 residues. The V gene lost 9 bases and the J gene lost 6 bases, with 12 bases spanning the gap. The CDR3 reads CASLRGFQPQHF. The CDR3 DNA reads as TGTGCCAGTCTAAGGGGGTTTCAGCCCCAGCATTTT.

The CDR3 loop is CASSLGQTGGAGGYTF. CDR3 DNA: TGTGCCAGCAGCTTAGGTCAAACAGGGGGCGCAGGAGGCTACACCTTC. This rearrangement joins TRBV5-5 to TRBJ1-2, with 9 bases fitting TRBD1. Germline CDR1 and CDR2: SGHKS and YYEKEE (reference sequence). CDR3 length: 16 amino acids. The V segment lost 2 bases and the J segment 8 bases; nucleotides outside the gene matches: 13.

The table lists this clone with a count of one. The chain recombines TRBV5-4 with TRBJ2-2; D is uncertain. CDR1 and CDR2 (germline): SGHNT, YYREEE (reference sequence). V shed 2 bases and J shed 0 bases, with 5 bases lying between them. This CDR3 has 14 amino acids. The CDR3 DNA reads as TGTGCCAGCAGCTTAATATCGAACACCGGGGAGCTGTTTTTT. Translation: CASSLISNTGELFF. The full variable domain, its missing parts supplied by reference TRBV5-4 and TRBJ2-2, is ETGVTQSPTHLIKTRGQQVTLRCSSQSGHNTVSWYQQALGQGPQFIFQYYREEENGRGNFPPRFSGLQFPNYSSELNVNALELDDSALYLCASSLISNTGELFFGEGSRLTVL.

The chain carries TRBV4-2 and TRBJ1-6, with 8 bases lining up with TRBD1. The germline CDR1 and CDR2 sequences are LGHNA and YNFKEQ. Unmatched junction bases numbered 3, after V lost 1 base and J lost 7 bases. This CDR3 is 15 amino acids long. CDR3: CASSQARQGNSPLHF. The CDR3 nucleotides read TGTGCCAGCAGCCAAGCCCGACAGGGGAATTCACCCCTCCACTTT.

The V call is TRBV11-3, the J call TRBJ1-1; TRBD1 matches 8 bases. The CDR3 totals 17 residues. J lost 1 base, V lost 5 bases, and 12 bases had no gene match. The germline V gene encodes CDR1 SGHNT and CDR2 YENEEA. In DNA form, the CDR3 reads TGTGCCAGCAGCCTCAGACAGGGGAGCGCCGGGAACACTGAAGCTTTCTTT. It specifies CASSLRQGSAGNTEAFF.

The chain combines TRBV4-1 with TRBJ1-1, with 7 bases aligning to TRBD1. The germline CDR1 and CDR2 sequences are MGHRA and YSYEKL. This CDR3 spans 16 amino acids. Trimming cost V 4 bases and J 1 base; bases outside gene matches: 9. In DNA, the CDR3 is TGCGCCAGCAGCCCCCACACCGGGACAGCGAACACTGAAGCTTTCTTT. Amino acid sequence: CASSPHTGTANTEAFF.

The chain recombines TRBV3-1 (or the pseudogene TRBV3-2) with TRBJ1-2; a weak D match, TRBD1 (5 bases). Germline CDR1 is LGHDT and CDR2 is YNNKEL (reference sequence). The CDR3 sequence is 14 residues long. Between the trimmed V and J ends, which lost 0 bases and 5 bases, there was a span of 10 bases. The CDR3 reads CASSQDPGGYGYTF. The CDR3 DNA reads as TGTGCCAGCAGCCAAGACCCGGGGGGTTATGGCTACACCTTC.

This clone showed up just once. The chain combines TRBV6-6 with TRBJ1-6, with D hard to call. The CDR3 extends over 15 amino acids. Germline V gene lookup returns CDR1 MNHNY and CDR2 SVGAGI (reference sequence). V was trimmed by 4 bases and J by 2 bases, leaving 9 bases between them. The CDR3 loop reads CASSSLGAYNSPLHF. DNA for the CDR3: TGTGCCAGCAGTTCCCTCGGGGCCTATAATTCACCCCTCCACTTT.

The V call is TRBV19, the J call TRBJ1-5; 7 bases fit TRBD1. The CDR3 runs 15 residues. CDR1 and CDR2 from the germline V gene are LNHDA and SQIVND (reference sequence). Trimming at V came to 6 bases and at J to 3 bases, leaving 8 bases not matched to a gene. The CDR3, as DNA: TGTGCCAGTAGACCCCCTACAGGGGCCAATCAGCCCCAGCATTTT. It encodes CASRPPTGANQPQHF.

This chain connects TRBV6-7 to TRBJ2-2, with 7 positions matching TRBD1. TRBV6-7 is classed as an ORF, of uncertain function. The CDR3 is 16 amino acids. Losses at the gene ends were 2 bases for V and 2 bases for J; bases not matched to a gene: 5. In DNA form, the CDR3 reads TGTGCCAGCAGTTACCTAGGGACAGACAACACCGGGGAGCTGTTTTTT. This codes for CASSYLGTDNTGELFF.

The V and J genes are TRBV5-1 and TRBJ1-6; a weak D match, TRBD1 (6 bases). Between the trimmed V and J ends, which lost 3 bases and 5 bases, there was a span of 12 bases. This CDR3 spans 15 amino acids. CDR1 SGHRS and CDR2 YFSETQ come from the germline V gene. The CDR3 DNA sequence: TGCGCCAGCAGCTCGACGACAGGAGATAATTCACCCCTCCACTTT. This codes for CASSSTTGDNSPLHF.